Presented here are 21 T cell receptor beta chains from one specimen sequenced in a study of control samples from healthy donors and cancer patients (dated by TCRdb to about 2020). The method was the immunoSEQ multiplex PCR assay. TCRdb re-hosts the immuneACCESS table, in-frame sequences only. Its copies lack some clones; in the studies checked, an unresolved V gene accounts for under half of them, and the cause for the rest is not known. Present in this sample are around 40,000 clones, around 93% of which were seen just once. More than 20% of the sample comes from the top ten. The sequenced sample consisted of PBMCs. The receptors were sampled from a middle-aged woman with head and neck cancer.

The CDR3 protein is CASSFVGEYF. In DNA, the CDR3 is TGTGCCAGCAGTTTCGTCGGGGAGTACTTC. This rearrangement joins TRBV12-3 or TRBV12-4 to TRBJ2-5; weak D call: TRBD2 (5 bases). CDR3 size: 10 residues. Trimming took 3 bases from V and 12 from J, leaving 8 bases between them.

This chain joins TRBV19 and TRBJ2-1, with D maybe TRBD2 (6 bases). Germline CDR1 reads LNHDA; CDR2 reads SQIVND (reference sequence). The CDR3 covers 17 residues. V shed 0 bases and J shed 3 bases, with 15 bases lying between them. CDR3 sequence (DNA): TGTGCCAGTAGTATAGACGTTTCGGCGGGATTCTACAATGAGCAGTTCTTC. Residues: CASSIDVSAGFYNEQFF.

The chain carries TRBV6-2 or TRBV6-3 and TRBJ2-6, with D unresolved. V shed 0 bases and J shed 1 base, with 4 bases lying between them. Germline assignment: CDR1 MNHEY and CDR2 SVGEGT. The length of the CDR3 is 15 residues. CDR3 in amino acids: CASSYSGSGANVLTF. The CDR3, as DNA: TGTGCCAGCAGTTACTCGGGATCTGGGGCCAACGTCCTGACTTTC.

CDR3 amino acids: CAISDEGQGAYEQYF. The CDR3 DNA reads as TGTGCCATCAGTGATGAGGGCCAGGGGGCCTACGAGCAGTACTTC. J is TRBJ2-7 and V is TRBV10-3, with 7 positions matching TRBD1. With 3 bases clipped from V and 2 bases from J, the junction kept 7 bases outside the gene matches. CDR1 and CDR2 from the germline V gene are ENHRY and SYGVKD. This CDR3 has 15 residues.

The rearrangement joins TRBV18 to TRBJ1-1; tentative D call: TRBD1 (5 bases). Trimming cost V 2 bases and J 1 base, with 14 bases left between them. CDR1 and CDR2 (germline): KGHSH, LQKENI. This CDR3 spans 16 amino acids. The CDR3 reads CASSPKGRASNTEAFF. In DNA form, the CDR3 reads TGTGCCAGCTCACCAAAGGGCAGGGCTTCGAACACTGAAGCTTTCTTT.

The J gene is TRBJ1-2, the V gene TRBV19, with a tentative D call TRBD1 (5 bases). The germline CDR1 and CDR2 sequences are LNHDA and SQIVND (reference sequence). The ends were cut back, 10 bases at V and 8 bases at J, with 11 bases in the middle. The CDR3 runs 10 residues. CDR3 nucleotides: TGTGCCACCCATGAGGGGGGCTACACCTTC. Translating gives CATHEGGYTF.

The rearrangement uses TRBV11-2 and TRBJ2-5, with D perhaps given as TRBD1 or TRBD2 (5 bases each). V was shortened by 1 base and J by 1 base, with 22 bases between the two germline ends. The CDR3 runs 19 residues. Germline CDR1 reads SGHAT; CDR2 reads FQNNGV. As DNA, the CDR3 is TGTGCCAGCAGCTTAGGTCTGTGGTCGGGGCCAAGAACCCAAGAGACCCAGTACTTC. As protein: CASSLGLWSGPRTQETQYF.

The rearrangement joins TRBV19 to TRBJ2-5; TRBD1 is a possible D gene (6 bases). The CDR3 spans 15 residues. CDR1 LNHDA and CDR2 SQIVND come from the germline V gene (reference sequence). V was pared by 2 bases and J by 7 bases, with 17 bases between. This CDR3 is CASSITGSTGRTQYF. The CDR3 nucleotides read TGTGCCAGTAGTATAACAGGGAGCACCGGGCGGACCCAGTACTTC.

The V call is TRBV5-1, the J call TRBJ2-1, with 7 nucleotides matching TRBD2. The CDR3 sequence is 15 residues long. CDR1 and CDR2 from the germline V gene are SGHRS and YFSETQ. The junction had 8 bases not matched to a gene; V was cut back by 0 bases and J by 8 bases. The CDR3 DNA follows: TGCGCCAGCAGCTTGGGACTAGCCTGGGCCCATGAGCAGTTCTTC. Its protein product is CASSLGLAWAHEQFF.

This sequence joins TRBV27 and TRBJ1-5, with D hard to call. The CDR3 has 15 amino acids. V lost 5 bases to trimming and J lost 0 bases, with 11 bases between them. Looked up from germline, CDR1 is MNHEY and CDR2 is SMNVEV (reference sequence). CDR3 in amino acids: CASSIGVYSNQPQHF. The CDR3 DNA follows: TGTGCCAGCAGTATCGGGGTGTATAGCAATCAGCCCCAGCATTTT.

The V call is TRBV4-2, the J call TRBJ1-1, with TRBD1 matching over 7 bases. CDR3 length: 13 residues. V was clipped by 4 bases and J by 12 bases; unmatched bases: 11. Germline values: CDR1 LGHNA, CDR2 YNFKEQ. The CDR3 bases are TGTGCCAGCAGCCGAAAGTCAACAGGGGCGCCTTTCTTT. Translation: CASSRKSTGAPFF.

V usage is TRBV10-2 and J usage is TRBJ2-7; D gene unclear. V shed 2 bases and J shed 2 bases, with 7 bases lying between them. Per the germline V gene, CDR1 is WSHSY and CDR2 is SAAADI. The CDR3 loop spans 13 amino acids. The CDR3 nucleotides read TGCGCCAGCAGTGAGGTACAGCCCTACGAGCAGTACTTC. This codes for CASSEVQPYEQYF.

The count of this clone is one. This chain links TRBV3-1 (or the pseudogene TRBV3-2) with TRBJ2-3; 9 nucleotides match TRBD2. V dropped 1 base and J dropped 0; count of bases not matched to a gene: 11. The CDR3 spans 19 residues. Germline-derived CDR1 and CDR2 are LGHDT and YNNKEL (reference sequence). CDR3 sequence: CASSQVYLGSGGSTDTQYF. As DNA, the CDR3 is TGTGCCAGCAGCCAAGTTTATCTAGGCAGCGGGGGGAGCACAGATACGCAGTATTTT.

CDR3 nucleotide sequence: TGTGCCAGTACAGGTCTCGGTGTAGGCACTGAAGCTTTCTTT. Its translation: CASTGLGVGTEAFF. The chain is built from TRBV25-1 and TRBJ1-1, with a weak D call TRBD1 (5 bases). The V end lost 9 bases, the J end lost 4 bases, and 18 bases lay between the germline ends. The germline CDR1 and CDR2 sequences are MGHDK and SYGVNS. The CDR3 covers 14 residues.

V gene TRBV6-6 combines with J gene TRBJ2-5; D could derive from TRBD1 or TRBD2 (5 bases each). The CDR3 runs to 15 residues. CDR1 is MNHNY, CDR2 SVGAGI, per germline (reference sequence). V gave up 2 bases and J gave up 5 bases, with 15 bases separating them. The CDR3 loop reads CASSYRALGEETQYF. The CDR3 coding sequence is TGTGCCAGCAGTTACCGAGCGTTGGGGGAGGAGACCCAGTACTTC.

The V call is TRBV6-5, the J call TRBJ1-2; 7 positions match TRBD1. CDR1 MNHEY and CDR2 SVGAGI come from the germline V gene. This CDR3 is built from 15 residues. With V trimmed by 0 bases and J by 6 bases, 7 bases remained unmatched. This CDR3 is CASSYSTGVGDGYTF. In DNA form, the CDR3 reads TGTGCCAGCAGTTACTCCACAGGGGTCGGAGATGGCTACACCTTC.

J is TRBJ2-1 and V is TRBV11-2; D assignment may be TRBD1 or TRBD2 (5 bases each). V was pared by 3 bases and J by 10 bases, with 10 bases between. Germline CDR1 reads SGHAT; CDR2 reads FQNNGV. The CDR3 loop spans 12 amino acids. The CDR3, as DNA: TGTGCCAGCAGCTTTTCCCGGGGCGAGCAGTTCTTC. Its protein is CASSFSRGEQFF.

The CDR3 sequence is CASSPAGPSTDTQYF. CDR3 nucleotide sequence: TGTGCCAGCAGCCCGGCGGGTCCTAGCACAGATACGCAGTATTTT. The rearrangement uses TRBV7-8 and TRBJ2-3; D is possibly TRBD2 (5 bases). V lost 5 bases to trimming and J lost 0 bases, with 12 bases between them. Germline V gives CDR1 SGHVS, CDR2 FQNEAQ. This CDR3 region has 15 residues.

The chain couples TRBV18 to TRBJ1-5, with 11 bases that match TRBD1. Germline lookup yields CDR1 KGHSH and CDR2 LQKENI. J lost 7 bases, V lost 3 bases, and 14 bases had no gene match. The CDR3 loop spans 18 amino acids. CDR3 region: CASSPVGGQGGASQPQHF. CDR3 sequence (DNA): TGTGCCAGCTCACCGGTCGGGGGACAGGGGGGAGCGAGCCAGCCCCAGCATTTT.

The chain is built from TRBV2 and TRBJ2-1; the D is unclear. Between the trimmed V and J ends, which lost 0 bases and 9 bases, there was a span of 18 bases. The CDR3 sequence is 16 residues long. Germline V gene data show CDR1 as SNHLY and CDR2 as FYNNEI. CDR3 bases: TGTGCCAGCAGTGAAGCGGTTAGCCGGGCCCCTGGTGAGCAGTTCTTC. Amino acid sequence: CASSEAVSRAPGEQFF. Based on the CDR3 plus reference TRBV2 and TRBJ2-1, the full variable domain is EPEVTQTPSHQVTQMGQEVILRCVPISNHLYFYWYRQILGQKVEFLVSFYNNEISEKSEIFDDQFSVERPDGSNFTLKIRSTKLEDSAMYFCASSEAVSRAPGEQFFGPGTRLTVL.

The CDR3 protein is CASSQQGPVYGYTF. In nucleotides, the CDR3 is TGTGCCAGCAGTCAGCAAGGACCGGTCTATGGCTACACCTTC. The chain couples TRBV2 to TRBJ1-2; the D is unclear. The V end lost 5 bases, the J end lost 4 bases, and 14 bases lay between the germline ends. CDR1 is SNHLY, CDR2 FYNNEI, per germline. This CDR3 is built from 14 residues.